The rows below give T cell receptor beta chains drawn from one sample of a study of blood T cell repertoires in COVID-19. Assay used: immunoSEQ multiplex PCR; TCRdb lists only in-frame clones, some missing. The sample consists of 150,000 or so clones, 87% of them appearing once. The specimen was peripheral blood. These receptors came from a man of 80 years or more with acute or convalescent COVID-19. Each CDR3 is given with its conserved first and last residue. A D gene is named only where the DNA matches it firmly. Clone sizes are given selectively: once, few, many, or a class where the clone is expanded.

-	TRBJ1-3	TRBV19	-	TGTGCCACGAGAAGAGGCTCTGGAAACACCATATATTTT	CATRRGSGNTIYF
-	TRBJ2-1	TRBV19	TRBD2	TGTGCCAGTGGGAGGGAATACAATGAGCAGTTCTTC	CASGREYNEQFF
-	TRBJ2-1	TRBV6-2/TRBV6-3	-	TGTGCCAGCAGTTACTCGGGCGCGGGGGCCACCTACAATGAGCAGTTCTTC	CASSYSGAGATYNEQFF
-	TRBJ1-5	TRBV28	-	TGTGCCAGCAGTTCCCACATTAGTCCGGGATCCTATAGCAATCAGCCCCAGCATTTT	CASSSHISPGSYSNQPQHF
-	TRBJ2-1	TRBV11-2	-	TGTGCCAGCAGCTTGGCCGGGTCCTACAATGAGCAGTTCTTC	CASSLAGSYNEQFF
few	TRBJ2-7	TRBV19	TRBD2	TGTGCCAGTAGTATTATTCTAGCGGCACCCTACGAGCAGTACTTC	CASSIILAAPYEQYF
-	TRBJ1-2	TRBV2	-	TGTGCCAGCCTTGGCGCGGGGCCGGGTAACTATGGCTACACCTTC	CASLGAGPGNYGYTF
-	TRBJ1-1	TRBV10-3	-	TGTGCCATCAGGAGATTAACGAACACTGAAGCTTTCTTT	CAIRRLTNTEAFF
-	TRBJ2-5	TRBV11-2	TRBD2	TGTGCCAGCAGCTTACGGGGGGGTCACGAGACCCAGTACTTC	CASSLRGGHETQYF
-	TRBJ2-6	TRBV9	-	TGTGCCAGCAGCGTCCAGGGTACGGGGGCCAACGTCCTGACTTTC	CASSVQGTGANVLTF
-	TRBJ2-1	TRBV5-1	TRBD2	TGCGCCAGCAGCTTGGAGGCTAGCGGGAGTGGAAATGAGCAGTTCTTC	CASSLEASGSGNEQFF
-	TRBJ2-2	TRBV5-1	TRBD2	TGCGCCAGCAGGAATGAAAGACTAGCTCGCGGGGAGCTGTTTTTT	CASRNERLARGELFF
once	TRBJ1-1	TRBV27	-	TGTGCCAGCAGTTTATGGGGGGCGCGGGGGAGCACTGAAGCTTTCTTT	CASSLWGARGSTEAFF
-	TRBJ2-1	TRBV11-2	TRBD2	TGTGCCAGCAGCCGGATCTACCTAGCGGGAGCGGATGAGCAGTTCTTC	CASSRIYLAGADEQFF
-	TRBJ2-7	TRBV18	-	TGTGCCAGCTCACCGGAGAGCTCTGACCTCTCCGAGCAGTACTTC	CASSPESSDLSEQYF